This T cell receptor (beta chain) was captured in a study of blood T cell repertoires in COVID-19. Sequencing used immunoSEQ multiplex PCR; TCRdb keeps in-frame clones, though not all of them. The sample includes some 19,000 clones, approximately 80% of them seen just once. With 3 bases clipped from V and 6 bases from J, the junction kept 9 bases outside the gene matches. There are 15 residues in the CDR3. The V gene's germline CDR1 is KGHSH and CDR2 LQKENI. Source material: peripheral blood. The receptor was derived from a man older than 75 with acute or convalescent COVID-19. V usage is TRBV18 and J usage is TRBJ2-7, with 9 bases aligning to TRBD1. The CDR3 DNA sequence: TGTGCCAGCTCACCTCGGACAGGGGAAGGGGTCGAGCAGTACTTC. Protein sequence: CASSPRTGEGVEQYF.